This T cell receptor (beta chain) was recovered during a study of shared clonotypes between healthy human individuals. Study-wide findings and caveats: Clonotype sharing across several donors was observed for 4.5% to 6.5% of naive CD4 clonotypes. Blood was the sole source, and tissue repertoires probably differ. It was expected that sequencing depth would affect clonotype sharing among donors.

For this clone: Antigen specificity is unknown.

Adult donors, all healthy and HIV-negative, had no recent acute infections or vaccinations. The data were produced by immunoSEQ multiplex PCR, yet TCRdb's version contains in-frame clones alone and is incomplete. The table lists about 1 million clones, about 80% of them singletons. The TCR was taken from a young man in good health. Some clones in this sample may be carry-over from other donors' samples. Sequenced material: memory CD4+ T cells from PBMCs. The subset is: CD45RA-negative fraction.

The CDR3 region is CASSPNQGYAFF. CDR3 nucleotide sequence: TGTGCCAGCAGTCCGAATCAGGGGTACGCTTTCTTT. This chain links TRBV28 with TRBJ1-1; tentatively, D is TRBD1 (6 bases). The germline V gene encodes CDR1 MDHEN and CDR2 SYDVKM. There are 12 residues in the CDR3. The germline V and J ends were trimmed by 5 bases and 11 bases, with 15 bases remaining between them.